The T cell receptor beta chain described here comes from a study of CD4 T cells in relation to SARS-CoV-2 and coronaviruses. General study points: This crossreactivity analysis covered spike protein alone, no other viral proteins. In approximately 71% of donors, memory CD4+ clonotypes crossrecognized SARS-CoV-2 and at least one common cold coronavirus spike.

Data came from immunoSEQ multiplex PCR; TCRdb stores just in-frame clones and leaves some out. Here the sample spans approximately 19,000 clones, 65% to 85% being singletons. Before the COVID-19 pandemic, during about 2010-2019, CD4+ T cells were taken from unexposed donors. After roughly 9 days of culture, CD4+ T cells were isolated. Testing used SARS-CoV-2 S/N and four cold-coronavirus spikes on unexposed-donor CD4+ T cells, cells permitting. Trimming took 3 bases from V and 5 from J, leaving 11 bases between them. This CDR3 is 13 amino acids long. Germline CDR1 reads DFQATT; CDR2 reads SNEGSKA (reference sequence). Comments on this clone: As yet, its antigen is unknown.

The receptor was isolated from a human donor in good health. Material for sequencing was CD4+ T cells from PBMCs, cultured in vitro. The chain joins TRBV20-1 to TRBJ2-1; either TRBD1 or TRBD2 may fit D (5 bases each). The CDR3 is CSASWGTNNEQFF. CDR3 nucleotides: TGCAGTGCTAGTTGGGGGACCAACAATGAGCAGTTCTTC.